The rows below give T cell receptor beta chains drawn from one sample of a study of blood T cell repertoires in COVID-19. Here immunoSEQ multiplex PCR was the method, and the copy in TCRdb shows in-frame clones only, minus some. The sample carries a few hundred thousand clones, over 75% recorded once. Sequencing was carried out using PBMCs or T cells enriched from blood (not recorded which). The source of these receptors is a woman in her fifties or sixties who had recovered from COVID-19. Each CDR3 is given with its conserved first and last residue. A D gene is named only where the DNA matches it firmly. The size entry is marked missing in some rows and otherwise reads once, few, many or a size class.

cdr3_nt cdr3_aa clone_size j_call v_call cdr3_length d_call
TGTGCCAGCAGATCACCTAGCGGGAGAGGCCAAGAGACCCAGTACTTC CASRSPSGRGQETQYF few TRBJ2-5 TRBV25-1 16 TRBD2
TGTGCCAGCAGCGAGACAGGGGTAACCTATGGCTACACCTTC CASSETGVTYGYTF . TRBJ1-2 TRBV11-2 14 TRBD1
TGTGCCTTGGACGGACAGGGTGGAACCCAGTACTTC CALDGQGGTQYF . TRBJ2-5 TRBV30 12 TRBD1
TGTGCCAGCTCACCAGTTGACAGGGGAAACACCATATATTTT CASSPVDRGNTIYF . TRBJ1-3 TRBV18 14 .
TGTGCCAGTAGTATAGACAGGGAGGACGAGCAGTACTTC CASSIDREDEQYF few TRBJ2-7 TRBV19 13 .
TGTGCCATCAGTGATGGCAGGGGGACGACAGATACGCAGTATTTT CAISDGRGTTDTQYF . TRBJ2-3 TRBV10-3 15 TRBD1
TGTGCCAGCAGCTTACCGGGGGGCTACCACGAGCAGTACTTC CASSLPGGYHEQYF . TRBJ2-7 TRBV7-2 14 .
TGTGCCAGCAGCGTTACCGGGACACCGCCCAATGGCTACACCTTC CASSVTGTPPNGYTF . TRBJ1-2 TRBV9 15 .
TGTGCCAGCACCCACGGGACAGGGGGTTCACCCCTCCACTTT CASTHGTGGSPLHF . TRBJ1-6 TRBV3-1/TRBV3-2 14 TRBD1
TGTGCCAGCAGCTTTAGCGGGAGGGCCGATATGAATGAGCAGTTCTTC CASSFSGRADMNEQFF once TRBJ2-1 TRBV5-5 16 TRBD2
TGTGCCAGCAGTAACCGGGTTTACGAGCAGTACTTC CASSNRVYEQYF . TRBJ2-7 TRBV2 12 .
TGTGCCAGCAGCTTCTCTAGCGGGGGGGCCGTGGGGTCCGAGCAGTACTTC CASSFSSGGAVGSEQYF . TRBJ2-7 TRBV5-8 17 TRBD2
TGTGCCAGCTCACTTTTACAGGGTTCCGCAGATACGCAGTATTTT CASSLLQGSADTQYF . TRBJ2-3 TRBV18 15 .
TGTGCCAGCAAGTCGGCAGGGGCCCCGACCCAGTACTTC CASKSAGAPTQYF . TRBJ2-5 TRBV7-2 13 .
TGTGCCAGCAGTGGGGGGGGGTGGACAAGATTGGAGACCCAGTACTTC CASSGGGWTRLETQYF . TRBJ2-5 TRBV27 16 TRBD2
TGTGCCAGCAGCCTAACTGCGGCGAGGCTAGCAAATCAGCCCCAGCATTTT CASSLTAARLANQPQHF . TRBJ1-5 TRBV11-2 17 .
TGCAGCGTTGAATGGCAGGGTAACTATGGCTACACCTTC CSVEWQGNYGYTF . TRBJ1-2 TRBV29-1 13 .
TGTGCCATCAGTGGAGGGACTAGCGGGAGGAATGAGACCCAGTACTTC CAISGGTSGRNETQYF . TRBJ2-5 TRBV10-3 16 TRBD2
TGTGCCAGCAGCTTGGACAGGGAGGGGAACATTCAGTACTTC CASSLDREGNIQYF once TRBJ2-4 TRBV11-2 14 .
TGCAGTGCTAGAAACGGGTACGAGCAGTACTTC CSARNGYEQYF . TRBJ2-7 TRBV20-1 11 .
TGTGCCAGCAGCTTAGAACTCGAGGGCTCTGGAAACACCATATATTTT CASSLELEGSGNTIYF few TRBJ1-3 TRBV7-2 16 .
TGCGCCAGCAGCTCAGGACAGGGAACCTTCACGGAGCAGTACTTC CASSSGQGTFTEQYF . TRBJ2-7 TRBV5-1 15 TRBD1
TGTGCCAGCAGCTCAAGGACTAGCGGGAGTACTTTGGATACGCAGTATTTT CASSSRTSGSTLDTQYF . TRBJ2-3 TRBV7-9 17 TRBD2
TGTGCCAGCAGCGCAGAGACCGGGACAGGGGGCGGAACTTTCTATGGCTACACCTTC CASSAETGTGGGTFYGYTF few TRBJ1-2 TRBV7-9 19 TRBD1
TGTGCCAGCAGCCCCCTCGGTCTCCAAGAGACCCAGTACTTC CASSPLGLQETQYF . TRBJ2-5 TRBV7-2 14 .
TGTGCCAGCAGCTTAGTTTTAGGGGCAGGCGGACACACTGAAGCTTTCTTT CASSLVLGAGGHTEAFF . TRBJ1-1 TRBV7-9 17 .
TGCGCCAGCAGTGAGTTGGGGAGCTCCTACGAGCAGTACTTC CASSELGSSYEQYF . TRBJ2-7 TRBV10-2 14 .
TGTGCCAGCAGTTACCGAGACGGGGGAGGGGCTCAGCCCCAGCATTTT CASSYRDGGGAQPQHF . TRBJ1-5 TRBV6-2/TRBV6-3 16 .
TGTGCCAGCAGTGAAAATACAGCGAACACTGAAGCTTTCTTT CASSENTANTEAFF . TRBJ1-1 TRBV2 14 .
TGCAGTGCTAGTTTAGCGGGGACCCACGATGAGCAGTTCTTC CSASLAGTHDEQFF . TRBJ2-1 TRBV20-1 14 TRBD2
TGTGCCAGCAACATATACAATCAGCCCCAGCATTTT CASNIYNQPQHF . TRBJ1-5 TRBV7-9 12 .
TGCGCCAGCAGCCCCGGGACTAGCGGGAGCGGGGACAATGAGCAGTTCTTC CASSPGTSGSGDNEQFF . TRBJ2-1 TRBV5-1 17 TRBD2
TGTGCCAGCAGCCTCCGGGACAGGGATTTTCATGGCTACACCTTC CASSLRDRDFHGYTF few TRBJ1-2 TRBV13 15 TRBD1
TGTGCCAGCTCACTAACCGGACTAGCGGGAGCGACTTTTCATACGCAGTATTTT CASSLTGLAGATFHTQYF . TRBJ2-3 TRBV18 18 TRBD2
TGTGCCAGCAGCAGACAGGGGGGCACCGGGGAGCTGTTTTTT CASSRQGGTGELFF . TRBJ2-2 TRBV7-8 14 TRBD1
TGTGCCAGCAGTGAACAGCGAGGAAACACCATATATTTT CASSEQRGNTIYF few TRBJ1-3 TRBV2 13 .